The T cell receptor (beta chain) under discussion was sequenced for a study of shared clonotypes between healthy human individuals (dated by TCRdb to 2018 to 2020). Regarding the research as a whole: A few men and two women, aged 18 to 49 years, made up the cohort. Per donor, three plates each were used for CD4 naive and CD4 memory, two for CD8 naive, and one for CD8 memory. Blood TCR repertoires of 5 or 6 healthy adults were deeply sequenced to estimate repertoire size and the extent of clonotype sharing between individuals. Different laboratories and diverse techniques were used to prepare libraries and sequence TCR repertoires, to increase sequencing depth and limit assay-specific biases. Between about 0.9 and 8.9 billion PBMCs per donor were obtained by leukapheresis. The research as a whole found: Only blood was sampled, and tissue TCR repertoires likely differ from those in blood. Clonotypes shared by all four sorted-subset donors showed higher generation probabilities than non-shared clonotypes. Across four donors, approximately 5% of naive CD4, roughly 3.4% of naive CD8, roughly 2.2% of memory CD4, and approximately 0.42% of memory CD8 clonotypes were shared. Because the study included a small number of donors, the genetic and exposure-history diversity represented was limited. Naive subsets generally had larger estimated clonotype richness than memory subsets did. Even with the large sequencing depth, rarefaction of the sorted-subset datasets indicated that sequencing was incomplete. Pairwise subsampling indicated that sequencing depth was expected to affect the degree of clonotype sharing among donors.

This clone was detected only a few times. Its antigen is still unknown. No base-level quality is on record; no much larger clone is a single base apart. Taken from cysteine to phenylalanine, the CDR3 has 15 residues. Only the CDR3 portion is preserved as DNA: 45 bases, with reading frame beginning at the first base. As encoded in the germline V gene, CDR1 is MNHNS while CDR2 is SASEGT. V lost 1 base and J lost 7 bases; the stretch between them is 13 bases long. The donors were healthy, HIV-negative adults with no recently reported acute infections or vaccinations. All donors were Caucasian adults living in Nashville, Tennessee, USA. CD4+ T cells were enriched through magnetic negative selection, after which naive cells were positively selected on CD45RA and the remaining negative fraction served as the memory subset. After blood collection by leukapheresis, PBMCs were isolated using Ficoll-Histopaque density gradient centrifugation and then cryopreserved in the vapor phase of liquid nitrogen. Purity and quantity of every magnetically sorted T cell population were checked by analytical flow cytometry. Each sorted fraction had its genomic DNA isolated and then quantified by UV absorbance on a Nanodrop 2000c.

Using the deep immunoSEQ assay, TCR CDR3 regions were amplified from genomic DNA by multiplex PCR. Extracted genomic DNA from each cell subset was distributed evenly across all wells of several immunoSEQ 96-well plates, and each plate was treated as a replicate. Each replicate PCR for sorted subsets received around 0.2 ug genomic DNA, equal to about 30,000 T cell genomes. The purified libraries were quantified using a Qubit 3.0 fluorometer, sized with a Bioanalyzer 2100, and then quantified again using the KAPA Library Quantification kit. Every immunoSEQ 96-well plate was sequenced on a separate single-read 150-cycle Illumina NextSeq 550 flow cell. Per the authors' processing: Because only junctional sequences without quality scores were contained in the immunoSEQ output, filtering matching that applied to full-length reads could not be performed. Sequences were annotated with PyIR, a Python wrapper for IgBLAST v1.9, using IMGT germline references to assign V/J genes and CDR3. Any read was removed if the V/J assignment was weak (E-value above 1e-6), the CDR3 was missing, or the read contained stop codons, out-of-frame junctions, or ambiguous translated residues. V3J clonotypes were defined by identical inferred V gene, J gene, and CDR3 amino acid sequence. Percentage overlap between repertoires was calculated by dividing the number of shared unique clonotypes by the size of the smaller repertoire. Three approaches were used to assess repertoire richness: RTK rarefaction, the Chao1 estimator, and Recon v2.1 estimates of unobserved clonotypes. Generation probabilities for all TCRbeta clonotypes obtained by the gDNA method from several donors were computed using OLGA. This is the immuneACCESS table as TCRdb keeps it, with only in-frame sequences that have V and J called. A part of the clones is gone; compared with another copy, unresolved V genes explain less than half, and the rest is unexplained. D and trimming were read from the DNA, whereas the V and J calls and clone size are those reported in that table. The sample table records about 680,000 clones; around 67% of these occur just once. 1.7% of the sample goes to the ten largest clones.

The source of this sequence is a woman aged 30 to 39 in good health. The source material was memory CD4+ T cells sorted from blood. Sample cell subset or site, as interpreted from the label and publication: CD45RA-negative fraction. In this chain, TRBV6-1 is recombined with TRBJ2-2; TRBD2 is a possible D gene, resting on 5 matching bases. The CDR3 loop reads CASSEEGGAGGELFF. The sequence in DNA is TGTGCCAGCAGTGAAGAAGGAGGCGCAGGCGGGGAGCTGTTTTTT.